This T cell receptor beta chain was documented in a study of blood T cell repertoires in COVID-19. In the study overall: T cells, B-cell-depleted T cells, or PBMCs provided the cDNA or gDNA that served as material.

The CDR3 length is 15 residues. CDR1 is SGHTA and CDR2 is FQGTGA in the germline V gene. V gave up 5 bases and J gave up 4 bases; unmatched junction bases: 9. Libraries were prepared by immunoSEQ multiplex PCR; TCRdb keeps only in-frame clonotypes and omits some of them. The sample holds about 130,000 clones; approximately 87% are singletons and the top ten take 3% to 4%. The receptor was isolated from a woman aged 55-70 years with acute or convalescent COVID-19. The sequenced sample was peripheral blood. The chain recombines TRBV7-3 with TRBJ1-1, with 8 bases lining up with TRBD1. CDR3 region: CASSPQGAGSTEAFF. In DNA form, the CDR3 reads TGTGCCAGCAGCCCCCAGGGGGCAGGGAGCACTGAAGCTTTCTTT.